The 28 T cell receptor beta chains below were found in one sample sequenced in a study of T cells in Graves' hyperthyroidism and ophthalmopathy. The TCR beta CDR3 regions underwent amplification using RNA transcripts as the source. The HTBI set primed first-round TCR CDR3 RT-PCR. TCRdb processed the multiplex PCR reads anew with MiXCR; each CDR3 protein has one entry. Seen here are approximately 48,000 distinct CDR3 sequences, approximately 50% observed once, and the top ten hold roughly a third. The sequenced material came from peripheral blood or thyroid tissue (not recorded which). These receptors came from a woman aged 45-65 years with Graves' hyperthyroidism.

Comments on this clonotype: Being one base from a much bigger clone, this may be a read error. The rearrangement joins TRBV3-1 to TRBJ1-4; tentatively, D is TRBD1 (5 bases). Between the trimmed V and J ends, which lost 1 base and 4 bases, there was a span of 16 bases. The CDR3 has 17 residues. CDR1 and CDR2 (germline): LGHDT, YNNKEL (reference sequence). CDR3 nucleotides: TGTGCCAGCAGCCAAGGATTTCGTGGGGGACTTAATGAAAAACTGTTTTTT. It codes for CASSQGFRGGLNEKLFF.

The chain has TRBV20-1 and TRBJ2-5, with TRBD2 as a possible D gene (5 bases). Germline loops: CDR1 DFQATT, CDR2 SNEGSKA (reference sequence). V gave up 4 bases and J gave up 7 bases, with 16 bases separating them. The CDR3 is 13 amino acids. The CDR3 sequence is CSAIRQAGGTQYF. In nucleotides, the CDR3 is TGCAGTGCTATTCGGCAGGCTGGAGGGACCCAGTACTTC.

The chain couples TRBV15 to TRBJ2-6; 8 bases align to TRBD1. Germline V gene data show CDR1 as LNHNV and CDR2 as YYDKDF (reference sequence). The trim removed 3 bases at V and 3 bases at J, leaving 10 bases unmatched. The length of the CDR3 is 18 residues. CDR3 in amino acids: CATSSQEGRGRGANVLTF. In DNA, the CDR3 is TGTGCCACCAGCAGCCAAGAGGGCAGGGGGCGTGGGGCCAACGTCCTGACTTTC.

The chain recombines TRBV20-1 with TRBJ2-5, with TRBD2 matching over 13 bases. The CDR3 has 17 residues. Germline trimming cut 0 bases from V and 5 bases from J; bases unmatched to any gene: 9. CDR1 is DFQATT and CDR2 is SNEGSKA in the germline V gene (reference sequence). As DNA, the CDR3 is TGCAGTGCTAGAGATCGTGGGACTAGCGGGAAGAGGGAGACCCAGTACTTC. It specifies CSARDRGTSGKRETQYF.

The chain links TRBV5-5 to TRBJ2-5; 10 bases line up with TRBD1. CDR1 and CDR2 (germline): SGHKS, YYEKEE (reference sequence). Trimming took 4 bases from V and 5 from J; bases not matched to a gene: 11. This CDR3 is built from 16 residues. CDR3 bases: TGTGCCAGCAGCGTTGACAGGGGGCGCGGGAGGGAGACCCAGTACTTC. Translation: CASSVDRGRGRETQYF.

The chain uses TRBV12-3 or TRBV12-4 and TRBJ1-2; D might be TRBD1 (5 bases). The V and J ends lost 1 base and 2 bases respectively, with 8 bases between them. The CDR3 has 14 amino acids. The CDR3 DNA follows: TGTGCCAGCAGTTTAGACAGGAGAAACTATGGCTACACCTTC. It yields the protein CASSLDRRNYGYTF.

This clonotype is labeled large. J is TRBJ2-7 and V is TRBV11-2; the D gene is possibly TRBD2 (5 bases). The germline V gene encodes CDR1 SGHAT and CDR2 FQNNGV. This CDR3 comprises 12 residues. V was cut by 5 bases and J by 2 bases, with 7 bases left in between. DNA for the CDR3: TGTGCCAGCAGCGACGGGACCTACGAGCAGTACTTC. Residues: CASSDGTYEQYF.

This clonotype has only one observation. The genes are TRBV29-1 and TRBJ2-7, with TRBD1 matching 9 bases. This CDR3 is 15 amino acids long. Trimming at V came to 6 bases and at J to 5 bases, leaving 14 bases not matched to a gene. Germline V gene lookup returns CDR1 SQVTM and CDR2 ANQGSEA. CDR3: CSVNKPGTGLDEQYF. CDR3 bases: TGCAGCGTCAACAAACCCGGGACAGGGTTAGACGAGCAGTACTTC.

This clonotype was found a few times. The chain employs TRBV28 and TRBJ2-7; the D is unclear. V gave up 3 bases and J gave up 2 bases, with 14 bases separating them. The CDR3 is 15 amino acids. Germline V gene sequence: CDR1 MDHEN, CDR2 SYDVKM. The CDR3 region has the DNA TGTGCCAGCAGTTTTATCATGGGTCGTACCTACGAGCAGTACTTC. This codes for CASSFIMGRTYEQYF.

J is TRBJ1-6 and V is TRBV10-3, with TRBD1 identical over 8 bases. The CDR3 spans 17 residues. The V and J ends lost 4 bases and 5 bases, in that order; junction bases with no gene match: 10. The germline V gene has CDR1 ENHRY and CDR2 SYGVKD. In DNA form, the CDR3 reads TGTGCCATCAGTGCTACTGGACCGACAGGGGATAATTCACCCCTCCACTTT. Amino acid sequence: CAISATGPTGDNSPLHF.

This clonotype was recorded only once. The chain employs TRBV7-2 and TRBJ1-1, with TRBD1 identical over 9 bases. Unmatched junction bases numbered 8, after V lost 5 bases and J lost 4 bases. Germline V gene data show CDR1 as SGHTA and CDR2 as FQGNSA. The CDR3 runs to 15 residues. The CDR3 spells CASSLRTGVGTEAFF. For the CDR3, the DNA is TGTGCCAGCAGCCTCCGGACAGGGGTGGGCACTGAAGCTTTCTTT.

This clonotype was observed many times. V gene TRBV6-5 combines with J gene TRBJ2-2; D possibly matches TRBD1 or TRBD2 (5 bases each). Per germline, CDR1 MNHEY and CDR2 SVGAGI. CDR3 length: 16 amino acids. V gave up 6 bases and J gave up 0 bases, with 14 bases separating them. This CDR3 reads CASSFSWDPNTGELFF. CDR3 sequence (DNA): TGTGCCAGCAGCTTTTCGTGGGACCCGAACACCGGGGAGCTGTTTTTT.

The chain has TRBV4-2 and TRBJ2-5; 7 nucleotides agree with TRBD1. There are 15 residues in the CDR3. Germline CDR1 and CDR2: LGHNA and YNFKEQ. Trimming removed 3 bases from V and 10 bases from J; junction bases left unmatched: 14. CDR3 residues: CASSHTGTVQGDQYF. CDR3 coding DNA: TGTGCCAGCAGCCACACCGGGACAGTCCAAGGAGACCAGTACTTC.

This clonotype has at least ten counts. V is TRBV2 and J is TRBJ2-7, with D possibly matching TRBD1 (6 bases). CDR3 size: 13 residues. V dropped 5 bases and J dropped 3 bases, with 11 bases sitting between them. Germline-derived CDR1 and CDR2 are SNHLY and FYNNEI. CDR3 nucleotide sequence: TGTGCCAGCAGTATAGGACAGAGCTACGAGCAGTACTTC. This translates into CASSIGQSYEQYF.

This CDR3 is CSARDGSGRAGKTQYF. For the CDR3, the DNA is TGCAGTGCTAGAGATGGTAGCGGGAGGGCTGGGAAGACCCAGTACTTC. The V gene is TRBV20-1, the J gene TRBJ2-5; 11 positions agree with TRBD2. The CDR3 loop spans 16 amino acids. CDR1 is DFQATT and CDR2 is SNEGSKA in the germline V gene (reference sequence). V gave up 0 bases and J gave up 6 bases; unmatched junction bases: 9.

This clonotype appeared a single time. The chain joins TRBV15 to TRBJ1-3; D call uncertain. The CDR3 covers 15 residues. Germline CDR1 reads LNHNV; CDR2 reads YYDKDF (reference sequence). Between the trimmed V and J ends, which lost 3 bases and 0 bases, there was a span of 9 bases. Here the CDR3 reads CATSRDRSSGNTIYF. The DNA of the CDR3 is TGTGCCACCAGCAGGGATAGGAGCTCTGGAAACACCATATATTTT. Full variable domain (remainder filled in from reference TRBV15 and TRBJ1-3): DAMVIQNPRYQVTQFGKPVTLSCSQTLNHNVMYWYQQKSSQAPKLLFHYYDKDFNNEADTPDNFQSRRPNTSFCFLDIRSPGLGDTAMYLCATSRDRSSGNTIYFGEGSWLTVV.

This clonotype was detected ten times or more. This may come from a read error, since a much larger clone is one base off. This chain uses TRBV20-1 with TRBJ1-3; a weak D match, TRBD1 (5 bases). Germline V lookup: CDR1 DFQATT, CDR2 SNEGSKA (reference sequence). The CDR3 extends over 13 amino acids. V was shortened by 4 bases and J by 7 bases, with 14 bases between the two germline ends. CDR3 nucleotide sequence: TGCAGTGCTATAGTTGACAGCGCCAACACCATATATTTT. Protein product: CSAIVDSANTIYF.

The DNA for the CDR3 is TGTGCTAGGCAGGGAGGCAATCAGCCCCAGCATTTT. Its translation is CARQGGNQPQHF. This sequence joins TRBV6-1 and TRBJ1-5, with a tentative D call TRBD1 (5 bases). Germline V lookup: CDR1 MNHNS, CDR2 SASEGT. This CDR3 has 12 residues.

This clonotype was observed many times. At one end, the junction sequence differs from germline, possibly due to a read error. The chain joins TRBV7-7 to TRBJ1-1; D is uncertain. Germline V gene data show CDR1 as SSHAT and CDR2 as FNYEAQ (reference sequence). This CDR3 spans 14 amino acids. This CDR3 is CASSVDSGPTEAFF. The CDR3 DNA reads as TGTGCTAGCAGCGTAGACTCTGGCCCCACTGAAGCTTTCTTT.

This clonotype was found a few times. The chain joins TRBV10-3 to TRBJ1-1; 7 bases are shared with TRBD1. V lost 3 bases to trimming and J lost 6 bases; unmatched junction nucleotides: 16. Germline CDR1 ENHRY, CDR2 SYGVKD. CDR3 size: 17 residues. CDR3 amino acids: CAISDSGKGARSAEAFF. The CDR3 region has the DNA TGTGCCATCAGTGATTCGGGGAAGGGGGCCCGAAGCGCTGAAGCTTTCTTT.

This clonotype has just a few counts. A junction boundary mismatches the germline segment, possibly from a read error. The rearrangement links TRBV10-3 to TRBJ1-2; 9 nucleotides line up with TRBD1. CDR1 and CDR2 from the germline V gene are ENHRY and SYGVKD. The CDR3 consists of 14 residues. The CDR3 bases are TGTGCCAGCAGTACAACAGGGGGCGACTATGGCTACACCTTC. Translated, it gives CASSTTGGDYGYTF.

This clonotype was seen more than once but under ten times. Germline is not matched at one junction end, which may reflect a read error. This rearrangement joins TRBV28 to TRBJ1-5; 9 bases align to TRBD1. CDR3 length: 16 amino acids. Looked up from germline, CDR1 is MDHEN and CDR2 is SYDVKM. The CDR3 region has the DNA TGTGCCAGCAGTCAACAGGGGGCGCCCCGCAATCAGCCCCAGCACTTT. This translates into CASSQQGAPRNQPQHF.

This clonotype was counted many times. J is TRBJ1-1 and V is TRBV6-5; perhaps TRBD1 as D (5 bases). The ends were cut back, 7 bases at V and 4 bases at J, with 19 bases in the middle. Germline V gives CDR1 MNHEY, CDR2 SVGAGI. The CDR3 contains 15 residues. The CDR3 region has the DNA TGTGCCAGCAATCGGGACTCGAGCCACGGCACTGAAGCTTTCTTT. Translating gives CASNRDSSHGTEAFF.

This chain links TRBV24-1 with TRBJ1-2; D not certain. The germline gives CDR1 KGHDR, CDR2 SFDVKD. The V gene lost 6 bases and the J gene lost 5 bases, with 18 bases spanning the gap. The CDR3 spans 15 residues. The CDR3 sequence is CATSTQDTVGYGYTF. The CDR3, as DNA: TGTGCCACCAGTACCCAGGATACGGTGGGGTATGGCTACACCTTC.

In the case of this clonotype: A read error may account for a junction end that differs from germline. This chain uses TRBV10-3 with TRBJ1-2, with a possible D match to TRBD1 (5 bases). Germline V gene data show CDR1 as ENHRY and CDR2 as SYGVKD. The CDR3 has 15 amino acids. CDR3 nucleotide sequence: TGTGCCATCAGTGTAGGGAATGTCAGGGACTATGGTTACACCTTC. This codes for CAISVGNVRDYGYTF.

This clonotype was seen ten or more times. The chain combines TRBV7-2 with TRBJ1-2, with D tentatively TRBD1 (5 bases). V shed 2 bases and J shed 6 bases, with 13 bases lying between them. The CDR3 totals 14 residues. The germline V gene has CDR1 SGHTA and CDR2 FQGNSA. The DNA of the CDR3 is TGTGCCAGCAGCTTAAGGCAGGGAGGCGATGGCTACACCTTC. Amino acids: CASSLRQGGDGYTF. The complete variable domain, with remaining parts taken from reference TRBV7-2 and TRBJ1-2, reads GAGVSQSPSNKVTEKGKDVELRCDPISGHTALYWYRQSLGQGLEFLIYFQGNSAPDKSGLPSDRFSAERTGGSVSTLTIQRTQQEDSAVYLCASSLRQGGDGYTFGSGTRLTVV.

This rearrangement joins TRBV10-3 to TRBJ1-1, with TRBD1 matching over 12 bases. Losses at the gene ends were 6 bases for V and 3 bases for J; bases not matched to a gene: 5. CDR1 is ENHRY and CDR2 is SYGVKD in the germline V gene. CDR3 length equals 15 residues. CDR3 bases: TGTGCCATCAGCACGGGACAGGGGGCCGACACTGAAGCTTTCTTT. It yields the protein CAISTGQGADTEAFF.

This clonotype showed up just once. V gene TRBV10-3 combines with J gene TRBJ1-5, with 9 bases fitting TRBD1. The V segment lost 0 bases and the J segment 10 bases; nucleotides outside the gene matches: 7. Germline V lookup: CDR1 ENHRY, CDR2 SYGVKD. The CDR3 covers 15 residues. CDR3 coding DNA: TGTGCCATCAGTGAGTCGGGACAGGGTATTTCACCCCAGCATTTT. Translating gives CAISESGQGISPQHF.